These 8 T cell receptor beta chains were all obtained from the same sample, sequenced in a study of CD8 T cells in acute hepatitis C reinfection. The study, taken as a whole, reports: All groups preferentially used TRBV04 and TRBV06, which was not due to overrepresentation in the naive pool.

TCRdb keeps only in-frame clones here, not all; method: immunoSEQ multiplex PCR. The sample carries some 630 clones, 52% recorded once. Time point indicated: acute HCV infection, within 168 days of estimated infection date. Hepatitis C virus-specific T cells were sequenced directly ex vivo without in vitro expansion. The specimen comprised HCV NS3-1073 tetramer-sorted CD8+ T cells from PBMCs, sampled during acute infection. These receptors originate from a woman younger than 45 who spontaneously cleared hepatitis C infection.

J is TRBJ2-2 and V is TRBV7-9; 12 bases are a match to TRBD2. CDR3 length equals 17 residues. The J segment lost 2 bases and the V segment lost 4 bases, leaving 5 bases of the junction unmatched. The germline gives CDR1 SEHNR, CDR2 FQNEAQ (reference sequence). CDR3 sequence (DNA): TGTGCCAGCAGCTCGAAGGGACTAGCGGGTAACACCGGGGAGCTGTTTTTT. It codes for CASSSKGLAGNTGELFF.

This clone is large in the sample. The CDR3: CASRSGADTEAFF. DNA of the CDR3: TGTGCCAGCAGGTCAGGGGCGGACACTGAAGCTTTCTTT. The rearrangement links TRBV5-6 to TRBJ1-1; perhaps TRBD1 as D (6 bases). The V end was cut by 5 bases, the J end by 3 bases, with 11 bases between. This CDR3 contains 13 residues. The germline V gene has CDR1 SGHDT and CDR2 YYEEEE.

The J gene is TRBJ1-1, the V gene TRBV13, with D unresolved. This CDR3 is 13 amino acids long. Germline V gene lookup returns CDR1 PRHDT and CDR2 FYEKMQ (reference sequence). V was clipped by 6 bases and J by 3 bases, with 11 bases between them. CDR3 DNA sequence: TGTGCCAGCAGGGCGGGAAGAGACACTGAAGCTTTCTTT. Translated: CASRAGRDTEAFF.

This clone has more than one count but fewer than ten. The chain carries TRBV7-2 and TRBJ1-5; D is ambiguous. Germline loops: CDR1 SGHTA, CDR2 FQGNSA. Trimming shortened V by 5 bases and J by 3 bases, and 26 bases separated the two germline ends. The CDR3 contains 19 residues. The CDR3 spells CASSPRLPPPSPDNQPQHF. The DNA of the CDR3 is TGTGCCAGCAGCCCGCGACTTCCCCCCCCAAGTCCTGACAATCAGCCCCAGCATTTT.

This clone was seen more than once but under ten times. The chain recombines TRBV4-1 with TRBJ1-2, with D perhaps matching TRBD1 (6 bases). Germline V lookup: CDR1 MGHRA, CDR2 YSYEKL. V shed 6 bases and J shed 6 bases, with 14 bases lying between them. This CDR3 is 13 amino acids long. The CDR3 nucleotides are TGCGCCAGCAGTCTGCAGGGGAGAGATGGCTACACCTTC. It is translated as CASSLQGRDGYTF.

The chain employs TRBV21-1 and TRBJ1-1; the table's TRBD1 call for D was not verified on the DNA. TRBV21-1 is tagged as a pseudogene. The CDR3 covers 13 residues. The CDR3 DNA follows: TGTGCCAGCAGCGACTCAGGGGGCACTGAAGCTTTCTTT. This encodes CASSDSGGTEAFF.

In this sample, this clone turned up a few times. The V call is TRBV10-3, the J call TRBJ2-7; 8 nucleotides match TRBD1. Per the germline V gene, CDR1 is ENHRY and CDR2 is SYGVKD. The V and J ends lost 4 bases and 4 bases, in that order; junction bases with no gene match: 12. The CDR3 extends over 16 amino acids. The CDR3 loop is CAISGQIETGVYEQYF. The DNA for the CDR3 is TGTGCCATCAGTGGGCAAATAGAGACAGGGGTTTACGAGCAGTACTTC.

The rearrangement joins TRBV27 to TRBJ2-2; 9 bases align to TRBD1. Trimming at V came to 6 bases and at J to 5 bases, leaving 7 bases not matched to a gene. The CDR3 loop spans 15 amino acids. The germline gives CDR1 MNHEY, CDR2 SMNVEV (reference sequence). In nucleotides, the CDR3 is TGTGCCAGCAGCCCGGGACAGGGAAGAACCGGGGAGCTGTTTTTT. Translation gives CASSPGQGRTGELFF.